This T cell receptor (beta chain) emerged from a study of control samples from healthy donors and cancer patients. The germline CDR1 and CDR2 sequences are LGHDT and YNNKEL (reference sequence). The CDR3 consists of 13 residues. Trimming pared 4 bases from V and 7 bases from J, leaving 13 bases between. The protocol was immunoSEQ multiplex PCR, while the TCRdb copy is restricted to in-frame clones and leaves out a portion. The sample includes roughly 100,000 clones, about nine tenths of them seen just once. The sequence derives from a human donor in good health. The donor label of this sample is uncertain. The chain recombines TRBV3-1 (or the pseudogene TRBV3-2) with TRBJ1-2, with unresolved D. Sequencing input: blood. The CDR3 nucleotides are TGTGCCAGCAGCCCGACACTACTCTCTGGCTACACCTTC. This gives the protein CASSPTLLSGYTF.